The 30 T cell receptor beta chains reported below all come from one sample, sequenced in a study of Ad26.COV2.S vaccination and SARS-CoV-2 variants. Only in-frame clones appear in the TCRdb table, and some are missing; sequencing was by immunoSEQ multiplex PCR. The sample lists around 300,000 clones, roughly 90% seen once, with around 5.5% in the top ten. The sample's treatment: around 19 received Ad26.COV2.S at low or high dose, single or two shots; 5 received placebo; per-sample allocation not given. Day 63 after the first vaccine or placebo injection was the time point for sampling. The sequences come from peripheral blood, collected in a trial of Ad26.COV2.S vaccine versus placebo. Receptor source: a person between 18 and 65 years old who received the Ad26.COV2.S COVID-19 vaccine or a placebo.

The chain joins TRBV2 to TRBJ2-1; tentative D call: TRBD2 (6 bases). The CDR3 extends over 16 amino acids. CDR1 is SNHLY, CDR2 FYNNEI, per germline. With 11 bases removed from V and 0 bases from J, the gap between germline ends came to 20 bases. The CDR3 protein is CASRVGSGPSYNEQFF. The CDR3, as DNA: TGTGCCTCAAGGGTGGGAAGCGGGCCCTCCTACAATGAGCAGTTCTTC.

The rearrangement joins TRBV7-8 to TRBJ2-7; TRBD2 aligns across 7 bases. The junction had 4 bases not matched to a gene; V was cut back by 5 bases and J by 6 bases. Germline V gene lookup returns CDR1 SGHVS and CDR2 FQNEAQ. The CDR3 has 12 residues. CDR3 sequence reads: CASSPGLGEQYV. The CDR3 DNA reads TGTGCCAGCAGCCCCGGACTAGGCGAGCAGTACGTC.

This sequence joins TRBV2 and TRBJ2-5; no firm D call. V was shortened by 10 bases and J by 1 base, with 16 bases between the two germline ends. This CDR3 has 14 amino acids. CDR1 is SNHLY, CDR2 FYNNEI, per germline. The CDR3 DNA follows: TGTGCCACCCCCCGAGTGTATGCCCAAGAGACCCAGTACTTC. Residues: CATPRVYAQETQYF.

The chain recombines TRBV6-5 with TRBJ1-1; D is ambiguous. CDR3 length: 11 amino acids. Per germline, CDR1 MNHEY and CDR2 SVGAGI. V lost 9 bases and J lost 0, with 5 bases in between. CDR3 DNA: TGTGCCAGGGAGATGAACACTGAAGCTTTCTTT. The encoded protein is CAREMNTEAFF.

The genes are TRBV7-2 and TRBJ2-3, with 12 bases lining up with TRBD2. The CDR3 consists of 16 residues. CDR1 is SGHTA and CDR2 is FQGNSA in the germline V gene. Trimming removed 3 bases from V and 4 bases from J; junction bases left unmatched: 5. Here the CDR3 reads CASSFPASGRADTQYF. DNA for the CDR3: TGTGCCAGCAGCTTCCCCGCTAGCGGGAGGGCAGATACGCAGTATTTT.

This chain uses TRBV9 with TRBJ2-2; D unresolved. Trimming took off 0 bases at V and 4 bases at J, with 13 bases between the two ends. Germline V lookup: CDR1 SGDLS, CDR2 YYNGEE. The CDR3 totals 16 residues. The CDR3 loop is CASSVEEGRRTGELFF. CDR3 DNA: TGTGCCAGCAGCGTAGAAGAAGGGCGTCGCACCGGGGAGCTGTTTTTT.

The chain is built from TRBV7-9 and TRBJ2-7; 10 nucleotides agree with TRBD1. V trimming: 4 bases; J trimming: 2 bases; junction bases outside the gene matches: 8. This CDR3 comprises 16 residues. Germline lookup yields CDR1 SEHNR and CDR2 FQNEAQ (reference sequence). The CDR3 protein is CASSSGQGEVTYEQYF. The CDR3 DNA reads as TGTGCCAGCAGCTCCGGACAGGGGGAGGTGACCTACGAGCAGTACTTC.

J is TRBJ1-1 and V is TRBV7-9; no definite D call. This CDR3 contains 16 residues. In germline, CDR1 is SEHNR, CDR2 FQNEAQ (reference sequence). V was trimmed by 6 bases and J by 1 base, leaving 18 bases between them. CDR3 in amino acids: CASSDGEADWNTEAFF. CDR3 DNA sequence: TGTGCCAGCAGTGATGGGGAAGCAGACTGGAACACTGAAGCTTTCTTT.

The chain employs TRBV19 and TRBJ1-1; 11 bases line up with TRBD1. Trimming took 5 bases from V and 0 from J; bases not matched to a gene: 5. Per the germline V gene, CDR1 is LNHDA and CDR2 is SQIVND (reference sequence). The CDR3 covers 16 residues. The CDR3 region is CASSLRTGGMNTEAFF. DNA of the CDR3: TGTGCCAGTAGTCTGAGGACAGGGGGCATGAACACTGAAGCTTTCTTT.

This rearrangement joins TRBV4-1 to TRBJ1-1; 9 bases agree with TRBD1. Germline values: CDR1 MGHRA, CDR2 YSYEKL. The V gene end was trimmed by 3 bases and the J gene end by 5 bases; junction bases not matched to a gene: 16. The CDR3 has 18 residues. The CDR3 reads CASSQIFGQGTPVTEAFF. In DNA form, the CDR3 reads TGCGCCAGCAGCCAGATCTTTGGACAGGGGACCCCGGTGACTGAAGCTTTCTTT.

Details on this clone: The germline gene is not matched at one end of the junction; a read error may be the cause. This rearrangement joins TRBV7-9 to TRBJ1-1; D perhaps matches TRBD1 (6 bases). This CDR3 has 13 residues. The V gene's germline CDR1 is SEHNR and CDR2 FQNEAQ (reference sequence). CDR3 coding DNA: TGTGCCAGCAGCTTAGTGAGGGACACGGAAGCTTTCTTT. Its translation is CASSLVRDTEAFF.

The J gene is TRBJ1-4, the V gene TRBV12-3 or TRBV12-4, with D uncertain. Trimming stripped 1 base from V and 8 bases from J, with 8 bases between. The CDR3 is 13 amino acids. The chain's CDR3 is CASSLGQLEKLFF. In nucleotides, the CDR3 is TGTGCCAGCAGTTTAGGACAACTAGAAAAACTGTTTTTT.

This clone was detected once. The chain joins TRBV18 to TRBJ2-3, with 13 bases identical to TRBD2. Germline CDR1 is KGHSH and CDR2 is LQKENI. The CDR3 sequence is 16 residues long. With V trimmed by 6 bases and J by 3 bases, 6 bases remained unmatched. Written as DNA, the CDR3 is TGTGCCAGCTCCCTAAGACTAGCGGGGGGTACAGATACGCAGTATTTT. Translation gives CASSLRLAGGTDTQYF.

The CDR3 bases are TGTGCCACCAGGAGGCCCAGACCTTATAGCAATCAGCCCCAGCATTTT. Protein: CATRRPRPYSNQPQHF. V usage is TRBV7-9 and J usage is TRBJ1-5, with D hard to call. The V gene lost 10 bases and the J gene lost 0 bases, with 19 bases spanning the gap. Per the germline V gene, CDR1 is SEHNR and CDR2 is FQNEAQ (reference sequence). CDR3 length: 16 amino acids.

The J gene is TRBJ1-5, the V gene TRBV28; perhaps TRBD1 as D (6 bases). The CDR3 extends over 15 amino acids. From germline, CDR1 is MDHEN and CDR2 SYDVKM. Trimming pared 5 bases from V and 2 bases from J, leaving 13 bases between. DNA for the CDR3: TGTGCCAGCAGTACCTCGGGGGGCGGCAATCAGCCCCAGCATTTT. Its translation is CASSTSGGGNQPQHF.

V is TRBV28 and J is TRBJ1-3, with D unresolved. The CDR3 has 16 amino acids. Germline V gene data show CDR1 as MDHEN and CDR2 as SYDVKM. The V end lost 10 bases, the J end lost 0 bases, and 19 bases lay between the germline ends. This CDR3 is CATSESRSSSGNTIYF. CDR3 DNA: TGTGCCACCTCAGAGAGTCGGTCGAGCTCTGGAAACACCATATATTTT.

The chain links TRBV6-2 or TRBV6-3 to TRBJ1-2; the D gene is possibly TRBD1 (5 bases). The CDR3 is made up of 15 amino acids. Germline V CDR1 and CDR2: MNHEY, SVGEGT. Trimming stripped 5 bases from V and 2 bases from J, with 15 bases between. CDR3 DNA: TGTGCCAGCAGTCCGGAGTTGGGGGTGAACTATGGCTACACCTTC. This sequence encodes CASSPELGVNYGYTF.

This chain joins TRBV7-3 and TRBJ1-2; possibly TRBD1 for D (6 bases). This CDR3 spans 13 amino acids. The V gene lost 5 bases and the J gene lost 4 bases, with 11 bases spanning the gap. Germline V gene lookup returns CDR1 SGHTA and CDR2 FQGTGA. The CDR3, as DNA: TGTGCCAGCAGCCCCGGGGGCCTCTATGGCTACACCTTC. It specifies CASSPGGLYGYTF.

The V and J genes are TRBV9 and TRBJ1-2; D ambiguous. V lost 3 bases and J 4 bases, leaving 13 bases between the germline ends. The CDR3 contains 14 residues. The germline V gene has CDR1 SGDLS and CDR2 YYNGEE. CDR3 in amino acids: CASSAPAQIYGYTF. CDR3 sequence (DNA): TGTGCCAGCAGCGCCCCCGCCCAGATCTATGGCTACACCTTC.

This chain joins TRBV18 and TRBJ2-7; D gene unclear. V was pared by 4 bases and J by 1 base, with 11 bases between. This CDR3 has 14 amino acids. CDR1 is KGHSH and CDR2 is LQKENI in the germline V gene. The chain's CDR3 is CASSRSFPSYEQYF. CDR3 DNA: TGTGCCAGCTCACGGTCCTTCCCTTCCTACGAGCAGTACTTC.

The CDR3 sequence: CASSLPPPGAARYGYTF. The CDR3 DNA reads as TGTGCCAGCAGTCTGCCACCACCGGGGGCGGCGAGGTATGGCTACACCTTC. This sequence joins TRBV28 and TRBJ1-2; D is perhaps TRBD1 (6 bases). The V gene's germline CDR1 is MDHEN and CDR2 SYDVKM. V was trimmed by 5 bases and J by 5 bases, leaving 24 bases between them. There are 17 residues in the CDR3.

The chain is built from TRBV19 and TRBJ1-2; D uncertain. Germline assignment: CDR1 LNHDA and CDR2 SQIVND (reference sequence). The CDR3 consists of 11 residues. Trimming took 7 bases from V and 6 from J, leaving 9 bases between them. CDR3 coding DNA: TGTGCCAGTATTGTCGGGGATGGCTACACCTTC. Amino acids: CASIVGDGYTF.

CDR3 residues: CASSPPSGGQYF. DNA for the CDR3: TGTGCCAGCAGCCCCCCCTCCGGTGGGCAGTATTTT. This chain joins TRBV5-6 and TRBJ2-3; no definite D call. The CDR3 has 12 residues. Germline lookup yields CDR1 SGHDT and CDR2 YYEEEE. V lost 4 bases, J lost 11 bases, and 14 bases lay in between.

This clone was recorded once. V and J are TRBV2 and TRBJ1-1, with TRBD1 matching 7 bases. CDR1 and CDR2 from the germline V gene are SNHLY and FYNNEI. Trimming at V came to 6 bases and at J to 4 bases, leaving 8 bases not matched to a gene. The CDR3 length is 14 residues. The CDR3 region has the DNA TGTGCCAGCAGCGTCCAGGGGGATGGCACTGAAGCTTTCTTT. Translating it yields CASSVQGDGTEAFF.

The V and J genes are TRBV4-3 and TRBJ1-1; a possible D gene is TRBD1 (6 bases). Germline CDR1 LGHNA, CDR2 YSLEER. CDR3 length equals 15 residues. Trimming stripped 2 bases from V and 2 bases from J, with 12 bases between. The DNA for the CDR3 is TGCGCCAGCAGCCAATTGGCAGGGGTCAACACTGAAGCTTTCTTT. Its translation is CASSQLAGVNTEAFF.

The V and J genes are TRBV6-5 and TRBJ1-6, with 9 bases that match TRBD1. CDR3 length equals 16 residues. J lost 7 bases, V lost 0 bases, and 4 bases had no gene match. The germline V gene has CDR1 MNHEY and CDR2 SVGAGI. The CDR3 nucleotides are TGTGCCAGCAGTTACTCCGGGACAGGGACCAATTCACCCCTCCACTTT. This sequence encodes CASSYSGTGTNSPLHF.

V usage is TRBV10-1 and J usage is TRBJ1-1; D uncertain. V lost 2 bases and J lost 5, with 9 bases in between. Germline V lookup: CDR1 WNHNN, CDR2 SYGVQD (reference sequence). The CDR3 covers 13 residues. For the CDR3, the DNA is TGCGCCAGCAGTGAGACACAGCTTACTGAAGCTTTCTTT. Protein: CASSETQLTEAFF.

The CDR3 sequence is CSVDWGRADTQYF. The CDR3 nucleotides are TGCAGCGTTGATTGGGGGCGGGCAGATACGCAGTATTTT. The chain has TRBV29-1 and TRBJ2-3; weak D call: TRBD1 (6 bases). V dropped 3 bases and J dropped 4 bases, with 11 bases sitting between them. From germline, CDR1 is SQVTM and CDR2 ANQGSEA. The CDR3 consists of 13 residues.

The V and J genes are TRBV7-2 and TRBJ1-1; 11 bases map to TRBD1. J lost 1 base, V lost 5 bases, and 6 bases had no gene match. Germline CDR1 reads SGHTA; CDR2 reads FQGNSA. CDR3 length equals 16 residues. CDR3 amino acids: CASSEWTGGRNTEAFF. The CDR3 DNA reads as TGTGCCAGCAGCGAGTGGACAGGGGGCAGGAACACTGAAGCTTTCTTT.

CDR3 protein: CATSQGAIANYGYTF. Here the CDR3 DNA reads TGTGCCACCAGTCAGGGGGCGATCGCTAACTATGGCTACACCTTC. The rearrangement joins TRBV24-1 to TRBJ1-2; 8 nucleotides match TRBD1. The CDR3 loop spans 15 amino acids. Unmatched junction bases numbered 5, after V lost 6 bases and J lost 0 bases. Looked up from germline, CDR1 is KGHDR and CDR2 is SFDVKD.